This entry features one T cell receptor (beta chain) sequence. Its antigen is unidentified. Trimming at V came to 4 bases and at J to 6 bases, leaving 8 bases not matched to a gene. CDR1 is SQVTM, CDR2 ANQGSEA, per germline. The CDR3 covers 13 residues. This record belongs to a study of shared clonotypes between healthy human individuals. Study-level points and caveats: Naive subsets generally exceeded memory subsets in estimated richness.

Repertoires were generated with immunoSEQ multiplex PCR, while TCRdb's copy carries only in-frame clones and drops some. The sample yields approximately 740,000 clones, about 74% seen once. The TCR originated in a woman under 40 in good health. The chain joins TRBV29-1 to TRBJ1-2; TRBD1 aligns across 7 bases. The source material was memory CD4+ T cells sorted from blood. As to subset: CD45RA-negative fraction. The CDR3 sequence is CSVATLDRNGYTF. CDR3 DNA: TGCAGCGTTGCAACCTTGGACAGGAATGGCTACACCTTC. Supplemented by reference TRBV29-1 and TRBJ1-2, the full variable domain reads SAVISQKPSRDICQRGTSLTIQCQVDSQVTMMFWYRQQPGQSLTLIATANQGSEATYESGFVIDKFPISRPNLTFSTLTVSNMSPEDSSIYLCSVATLDRNGYTFGSGTRLTVV.